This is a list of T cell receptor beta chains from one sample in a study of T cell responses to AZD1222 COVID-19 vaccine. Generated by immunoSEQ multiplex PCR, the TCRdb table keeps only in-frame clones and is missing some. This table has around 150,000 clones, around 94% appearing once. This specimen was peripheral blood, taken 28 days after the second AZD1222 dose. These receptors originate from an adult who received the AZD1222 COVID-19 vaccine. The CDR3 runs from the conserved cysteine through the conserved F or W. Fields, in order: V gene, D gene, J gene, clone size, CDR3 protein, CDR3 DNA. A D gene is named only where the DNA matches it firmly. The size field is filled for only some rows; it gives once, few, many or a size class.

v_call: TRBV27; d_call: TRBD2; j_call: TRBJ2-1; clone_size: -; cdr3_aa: CASSLSSGSNNEQFF; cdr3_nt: TGTGCCAGCAGTTTATCGAGCGGGAGCAACAATGAGCAGTTCTTC
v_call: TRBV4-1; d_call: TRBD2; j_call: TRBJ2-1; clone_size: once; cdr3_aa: CASSQRGGSYNEQFF; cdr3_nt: TGCGCCAGCAGCCAACGCGGGGGCTCCTACAATGAGCAGTTCTTC
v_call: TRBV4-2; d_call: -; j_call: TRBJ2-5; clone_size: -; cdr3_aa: CASSQDQVPETQYF; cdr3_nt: TGTGCCAGCAGCCAAGATCAGGTTCCGGAGACCCAGTACTTC
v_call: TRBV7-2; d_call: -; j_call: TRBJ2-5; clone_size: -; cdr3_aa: CASSLGGVVETQYF; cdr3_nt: TGTGCCAGCAGCTTAGGTGGGGTGGTGGAGACCCAGTACTTC
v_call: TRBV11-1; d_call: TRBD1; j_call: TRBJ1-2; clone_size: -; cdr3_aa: CASSPGQGSYGYTF; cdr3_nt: TGTGCCAGCAGCCCGGGACAGGGGAGCTATGGCTACACCTTC
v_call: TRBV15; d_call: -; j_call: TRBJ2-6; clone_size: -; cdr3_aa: CATSRGVSGANVLTF; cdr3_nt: TGTGCCACCAGCAGAGGGGTCTCTGGGGCCAACGTCCTGACTTTC
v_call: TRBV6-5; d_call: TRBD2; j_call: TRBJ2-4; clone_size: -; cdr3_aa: CASGLAGAGGNIQYF; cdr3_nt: TGTGCCAGCGGACTAGCGGGGGCCGGAGGAAACATTCAGTACTTC
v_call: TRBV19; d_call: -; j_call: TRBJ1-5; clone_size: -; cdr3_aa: CASGRVQPQHF; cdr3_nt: TGTGCCAGTGGGAGGGTACAGCCCCAGCATTTT
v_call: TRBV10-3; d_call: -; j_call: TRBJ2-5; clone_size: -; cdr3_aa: CAIRPGQVQETQYF; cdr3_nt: TGTGCCATCAGGCCCGGACAAGTCCAAGAGACCCAGTACTTC
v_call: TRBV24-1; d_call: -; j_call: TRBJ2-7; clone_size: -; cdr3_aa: CATSGLPGAVLRYEQYF; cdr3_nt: TGTGCCACCAGTGGTCTCCCTGGGGCGGTTCTTAGGTACGAGCAGTACTTC
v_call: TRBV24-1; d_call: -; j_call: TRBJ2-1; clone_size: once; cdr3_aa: CATSESDAEQFF; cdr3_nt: TGTGCCACCAGTGAGAGTGACGCTGAGCAGTTCTTC
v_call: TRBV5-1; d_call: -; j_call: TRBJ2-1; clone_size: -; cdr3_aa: CASSWSRSGSYNEQFF; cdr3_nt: TGCGCCAGCAGCTGGAGTAGGTCGGGGTCCTACAATGAGCAGTTCTTC
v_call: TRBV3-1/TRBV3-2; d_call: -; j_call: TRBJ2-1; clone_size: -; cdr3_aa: CASSFGLAGRFF; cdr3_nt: TGTGCCAGCAGCTTTGGGCTAGCAGGACGTTTCTTC
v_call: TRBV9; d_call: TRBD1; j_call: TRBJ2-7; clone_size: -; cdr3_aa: CASSVHGTASYEQYF; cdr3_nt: TGTGCCAGCAGCGTCCATGGGACAGCCTCCTACGAGCAGTACTTC
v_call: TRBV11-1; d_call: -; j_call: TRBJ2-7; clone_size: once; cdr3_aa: CASSLGLVSYEQYF; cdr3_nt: TGTGCCAGCAGCTTAGGTCTAGTTTCCTACGAGCAGTACTTC
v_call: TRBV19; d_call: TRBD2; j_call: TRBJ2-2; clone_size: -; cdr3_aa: CASTPPGLAGAGELFF; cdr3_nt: TGTGCCAGTACCCCCCCCGGTTTAGCGGGAGCCGGGGAGCTGTTTTTT
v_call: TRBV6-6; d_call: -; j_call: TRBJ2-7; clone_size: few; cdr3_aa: CASSPPLPPGPTYEQYF; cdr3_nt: TGTGCCAGCAGTCCTCCTCTTCCCCCGGGACCAACCTACGAGCAGTACTTC
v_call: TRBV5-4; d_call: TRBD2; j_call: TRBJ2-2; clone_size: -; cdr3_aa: CASSLKSSGTSRRTGELFF; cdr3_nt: TGTGCCAGCAGCTTGAAATCTTCCGGGACTAGCAGACGCACCGGGGAGCTGTTTTTT
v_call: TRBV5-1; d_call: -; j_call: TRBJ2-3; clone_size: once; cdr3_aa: CASSLRLDTQYF; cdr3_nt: TGCGCCAGCAGCTTGAGGCTGGATACGCAGTATTTT
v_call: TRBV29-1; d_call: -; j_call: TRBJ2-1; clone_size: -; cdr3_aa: CSVESGDRGLAPYNEQFF; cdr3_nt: TGCAGCGTTGAATCAGGGGACAGGGGACTAGCGCCTTACAATGAGCAGTTCTTC
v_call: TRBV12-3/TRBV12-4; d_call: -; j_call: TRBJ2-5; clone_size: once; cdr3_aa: CASSFQLVGQYF; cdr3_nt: TGTGCCAGCAGTTTTCAGCTAGTCGGCCAGTACTTC
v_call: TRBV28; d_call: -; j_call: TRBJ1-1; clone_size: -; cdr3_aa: CASSPRKAPGTEAFF; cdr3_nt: TGTGCCAGCAGTCCTCGGAAGGCCCCGGGGACTGAAGCTTTCTTT
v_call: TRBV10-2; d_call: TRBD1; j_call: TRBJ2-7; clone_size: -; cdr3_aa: CASSKQRQGAIYEQYF; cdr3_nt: TGCGCCAGCAGTAAACAAAGACAGGGGGCAATCTACGAGCAGTACTTC
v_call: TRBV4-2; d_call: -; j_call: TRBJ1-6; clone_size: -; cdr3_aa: CASSQDNRNNSPLHF; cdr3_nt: TGTGCCAGCAGCCAAGACAACAGAAACAATTCACCCCTCCACTTT
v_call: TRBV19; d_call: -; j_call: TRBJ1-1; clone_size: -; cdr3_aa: CASSISGTGTRTEAFF; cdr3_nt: TGTGCCAGTAGTATAAGTGGAACAGGGACACGCACTGAAGCTTTCTTT
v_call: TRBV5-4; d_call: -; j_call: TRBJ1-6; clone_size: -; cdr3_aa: CASSLRTENSPLHF; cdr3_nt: TGTGCCAGCAGCCTACGGACAGAAAATTCACCCCTCCACTTT
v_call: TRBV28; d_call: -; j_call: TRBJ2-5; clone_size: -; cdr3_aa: CASSGGTPLWETQYF; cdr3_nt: TGTGCCAGCAGTGGTGGGACTCCCTTATGGGAGACCCAGTACTTC
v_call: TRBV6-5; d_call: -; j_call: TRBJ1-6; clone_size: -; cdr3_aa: CASSYRQGGGSPLHF; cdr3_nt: TGTGCCAGCAGTTACCGCCAGGGAGGGGGGTCACCCCTCCACTTT
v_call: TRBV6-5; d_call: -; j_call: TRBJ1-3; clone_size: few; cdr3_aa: CASSYSSISGNTIYF; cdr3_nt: TGTGCCAGCAGTTACTCATCAATCTCTGGAAACACCATATATTTT
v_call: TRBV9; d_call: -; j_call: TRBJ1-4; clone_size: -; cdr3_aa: CASSVGGGAPNEKLFF; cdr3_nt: TGTGCCAGCAGCGTAGGAGGGGGGGCACCTAATGAAAAACTGTTTTTT
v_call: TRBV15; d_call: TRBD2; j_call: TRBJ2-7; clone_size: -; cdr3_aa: CATSSLPGLAGVFSYEQYF; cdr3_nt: TGTGCCACCAGCAGTCTCCCGGGACTAGCGGGAGTCTTCTCCTACGAGCAGTACTTC
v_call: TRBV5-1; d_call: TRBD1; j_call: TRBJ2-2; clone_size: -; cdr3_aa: CASSSGQMNTGELFF; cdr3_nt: TGCGCCAGCAGCTCGGGACAGATGAACACCGGGGAGCTGTTTTTT
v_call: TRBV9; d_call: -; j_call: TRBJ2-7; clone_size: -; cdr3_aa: CASSGSPTYEQYF; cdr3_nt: TGTGCCAGCAGCGGGTCACCTACCTACGAGCAGTACTTC
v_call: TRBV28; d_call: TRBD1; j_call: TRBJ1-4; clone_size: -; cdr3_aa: CASSLQQGVGDEKLFF; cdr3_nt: TGTGCCAGCAGTTTACAACAGGGGGTCGGGGATGAAAAACTGTTTTTT
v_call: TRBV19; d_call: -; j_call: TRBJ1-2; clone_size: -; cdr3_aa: CASSTRDPNINYGYTF; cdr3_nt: TGTGCCAGTAGTACCCGGGACCCTAACATCAACTATGGCTACACCTTC
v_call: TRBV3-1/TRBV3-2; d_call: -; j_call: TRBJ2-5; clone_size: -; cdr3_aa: CASSLYSEETQYF; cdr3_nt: TGTGCCAGCAGCCTTTACTCGGAGGAGACCCAGTACTTC
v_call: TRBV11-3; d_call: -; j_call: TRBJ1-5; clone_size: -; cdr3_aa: CASSPRFQGRLYSNQPQHF; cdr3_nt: TGTGCCAGCAGCCCGAGGTTCCAGGGAAGGCTATATAGCAATCAGCCCCAGCATTTT
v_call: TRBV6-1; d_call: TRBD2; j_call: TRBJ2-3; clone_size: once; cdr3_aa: CASSVLLAGYTDTQYF; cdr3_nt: TGTGCCAGCAGTGTCCTACTAGCGGGGTACACAGATACGCAGTATTTT
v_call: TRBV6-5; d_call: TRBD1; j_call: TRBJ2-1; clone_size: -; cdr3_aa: CASHSAGDRGNEQFF; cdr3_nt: TGTGCCAGCCACTCAGCGGGGGACAGGGGAAATGAGCAGTTCTTC
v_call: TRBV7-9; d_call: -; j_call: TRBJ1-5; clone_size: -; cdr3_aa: CASSLAGWGYSNQPQHF; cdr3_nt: TGTGCCAGCAGCTTAGCGGGATGGGGGTATAGCAATCAGCCCCAGCATTTT
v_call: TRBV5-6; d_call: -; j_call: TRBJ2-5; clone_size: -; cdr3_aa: CASSLVRGRGETQYF; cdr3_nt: TGTGCCAGCAGCTTGGTACGGGGGCGAGGGGAGACCCAGTACTTC
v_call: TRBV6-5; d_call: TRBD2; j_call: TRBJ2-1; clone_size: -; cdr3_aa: CASREIAGYYNEQFF; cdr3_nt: TGTGCCAGCAGGGAGATAGCGGGATACTACAATGAGCAGTTCTTC
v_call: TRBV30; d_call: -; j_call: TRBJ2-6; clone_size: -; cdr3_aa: CAWRPLGSSGANVLTF; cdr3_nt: TGTGCCTGGAGACCCCTTGGCAGCTCTGGGGCCAACGTCCTGACTTTC